The T cell receptor (beta chain) described here comes from a study of Ad26.COV2.S vaccination and SARS-CoV-2 variants. In the study overall: Trial arm assignment for the donor was COV1001 Ad26.COV2.S. Study-wide findings and caveats: Spike-specific responses of CD8+ and CD4+ T cells were reported to display substantial breadth after vaccination. The TCR-based breadth and depth measures might underestimate overall T cell responses.

V gave up 4 bases and J gave up 0 bases; unmatched junction bases: 5. In germline, CDR1 is KGHSH, CDR2 LQKENI. The CDR3 is made up of 16 amino acids. Comments on this clone: Antigen specificity is unknown.

Clones were sequenced by immunoSEQ multiplex PCR, and TCRdb holds only the in-frame ones, with some missing. The sample has around 340,000 clones; around 88% are singletons. The treatment denotes: 19 received Ad26.COV2.S at low or high dose, single or two shots; roughly five received placebo; per-sample allocation not given. The samples date from day 63 after the first vaccine or placebo injection. An 18-55-year-old adult in Boston served as donor. This sequence was found in a person between 18 and 59 years old who received the Ad26.COV2.S COVID-19 vaccine or a placebo. Here the sequenced sample was peripheral blood, taken in a trial of Ad26.COV2.S vaccine versus placebo. This chain uses TRBV18 with TRBJ1-4; 7 bases map to TRBD1. Here the CDR3 DNA reads TGTGCCAGCTCACTAGGACAGGTTGCAACTAATGAAAAACTGTTTTTT. This codes for CASSLGQVATNEKLFF.